A selection of T cell receptor beta chains follows, all from one sample in a study of cytomegalovirus exposure and HLA in healthy donors. The assay was immunoSEQ multiplex PCR, and TCRdb's table has in-frame clones only and misses some. The sample consists of 150,000 to 200,000 clones, around 84% of them appearing once. The specimen was PBMCs. The source of these receptors is a man over 45 in good health and CMV-seropositive. Each CDR3 is given with its conserved first and last residue. The D gene is left open where the match is weak. The size field is filled for only some rows; it gives once, few, many or a size class.

j_gene,d_gene,abundance,v_gene,CDR3nt,CDR3aa
TRBJ1-1,TRBD1,few,TRBV16,TGTGCCAGCAGCCGACGGGACAGAGGGAACACTGAAGCTTTCTTT,CASSRRDRGNTEAFF
TRBJ2-7,TRBD1,.,TRBV7-9,TGTGCCAGCAGCTTAGCCCTACCGGGACAGGGGGCCTACGAGCAGTACTTC,CASSLALPGQGAYEQYF
TRBJ1-5,.,.,TRBV19,TGTGCCAGTAGTATAGGACAGTATAGCAATCAGCCCCAGCATTTT,CASSIGQYSNQPQHF
TRBJ2-5,TRBD2,.,TRBV5-1,TGCGCCAGCAGCTTGGCTAGCGGGAGGGGAGAGACCCAGTACTTC,CASSLASGRGETQYF
TRBJ2-3,TRBD2,.,TRBV6-6,TGTGCCAGCAGCCGGACTAGCGGCGGCGTCGATACGCAGTATTTT,CASSRTSGGVDTQYF
TRBJ1-5,.,.,TRBV6-1,TGTGCCAGCAAAGACCTAGCGGACAATCAGCCCCAGCATTTT,CASKDLADNQPQHF
TRBJ2-2,.,.,TRBV10-1,TGCGCCAGCAGTGAGTCGAATCGAGGGTCGAGCACCGGGGAGCTGTTTTTT,CASSESNRGSSTGELFF
TRBJ2-4,TRBD1,few,TRBV27,TGTGCCAGCAGGGACAGGATGGAAAACATTCAGTACTTC,CASRDRMENIQYF
TRBJ2-3,.,.,TRBV28,TGTGCCAGCACCCAGTGGGGCTCTACCTCCACAGATACGCAGTATTTT,CASTQWGSTSTDTQYF
TRBJ2-3,.,.,TRBV7-8,TGTGCCAGCTACCTTCGGCAGGCCACAGATACGCAGTATTTT,CASYLRQATDTQYF
TRBJ2-5,.,once,TRBV19,TGTGCCAGTTCCGACAGGCCGGGCGAGACCCAGTACTTC,CASSDRPGETQYF
TRBJ2-1,.,.,TRBV29-1,TGCAGCGTATATACGGGAAGTTTGCAGTTCTTC,CSVYTGSLQFF
TRBJ1-1,.,.,TRBV5-8,TGTGCCAGCAGCTTGTGGGGCAGGATGAACACTGAAGCTTTCTTT,CASSLWGRMNTEAFF
TRBJ1-1,.,.,TRBV18,TGTGCCAGCTCACCAACGGGGGGTAACACTGAAGCTTTCTTT,CASSPTGGNTEAFF
TRBJ1-5,.,.,TRBV4-1,TGCGCCAGCAGCGACCCTCGGGCAGGGAGCAATCAGCCCCAGCATTTT,CASSDPRAGSNQPQHF
TRBJ2-1,.,.,TRBV12-2,TGTGCAAGTCGCCCAAAGAGACTAGCTTACAATGAGCAGTTCTTC,CASRPKRLAYNEQFF
TRBJ2-1,.,once,TRBV15,TGTGCCACGGGGGCGGGCTACAATGAGCAGTTCTTC,CATGAGYNEQFF
TRBJ2-2,TRBD2,.,TRBV6-6,TGTGCCAGCAGCTTCTCCCAGCGGGGCCACACCGGGGAGCTGTTTTTT,CASSFSQRGHTGELFF
TRBJ2-2,TRBD2,.,TRBV6-4,TGTGCCAGCAGCGCACTAGCGGGAGGGAACACCGGGGAGCTGTTTTTT,CASSALAGGNTGELFF
TRBJ1-3,TRBD1,once,TRBV29-1,TGCAGCGTTGGAGAGACAGGGCATGGTCTCGGAAACACCATATATTTT,CSVGETGHGLGNTIYF
TRBJ1-4,.,.,TRBV7-8,TGTGCCAGCAGGGGCAGGGATCCAACTAATGAAAAACTGTTTTTT,CASRGRDPTNEKLFF
TRBJ2-1,.,once,TRBV6-1,TGTGCCAGCAGTGTTTTGGGGAGGAGCGGACCCTACAATGAGCAGTTCTTC,CASSVLGRSGPYNEQFF
TRBJ1-5,TRBD1,once,TRBV6-6,TGTGCCAGCAGTAAAGACAGGGCCAGCAATCAGCCCCAGCATTTT,CASSKDRASNQPQHF
TRBJ2-7,TRBD1,.,TRBV18,TGTGCCAGCTCACTGGACAGGGGCAACGAGCAGTACTTC,CASSLDRGNEQYF
TRBJ1-3,TRBD1,.,TRBV30,TGTGCCGGAAGACGACAGGGTCCTGGAAACACCATATATTTT,CAGRRQGPGNTIYF
TRBJ2-7,TRBD2,.,TRBV6-1,TGTGCCAGCAGTGAGACGGGGGGAACCTACGAGCAGTACTTC,CASSETGGTYEQYF
TRBJ1-1,.,.,TRBV28,TGTGCCAGCAGTTTATTCGGGAACACTGAAGCTTTCTTT,CASSLFGNTEAFF
TRBJ2-5,TRBD1,.,TRBV19,TGTGCCAGTAGCCCAGGACAGGGTAAAGAGACCCAGTACTTC,CASSPGQGKETQYF
TRBJ2-7,.,.,TRBV2,TGTGCCAGCAGTTTACAGGGCAGAGCCTACGAGCAGTACTTC,CASSLQGRAYEQYF
TRBJ1-5,.,.,TRBV21-1,TGTGCCAGCACCCTAGAGGTCGGCAATCAGCCCCAGCATTTT,CASTLEVGNQPQHF
TRBJ2-7,TRBD2,.,TRBV9,TGTGCCAGCAGCCCTTCCCCAGGACTAGCGGGGCCCTACGAGCAGTACTTC,CASSPSPGLAGPYEQYF
TRBJ2-1,TRBD2,.,TRBV5-1,TGCGCCAGCAGCTTGGTACTAGCGGGAGTAGGGGACCACAATGAGCAGTTCTTC,CASSLVLAGVGDHNEQFF
TRBJ2-1,.,.,TRBV11-2,TGTGCCAGCAGCTTAGTGACAGGCGTGTTCTTC,CASSLVTGVFF
TRBJ2-7,TRBD1,few,TRBV11-2,TGTGCCAGCAGGGCCGGGACAGACTCCTACGAGCAGTACTTC,CASRAGTDSYEQYF
TRBJ2-3,.,.,TRBV21-1,TGTGCCAGCAGCTCCGAAAGTTCGGGGACAGGGGGAGTAGATACGCAGTATTTT,CASSSESSGTGGVDTQYF
TRBJ2-2,TRBD1,.,TRBV13,TGTGCCAGCAGCTCCCTCCGGGACAGGGGTCTCAGGACCGGGGAGCTGTTTTTT,CASSSLRDRGLRTGELFF
TRBJ1-5,.,.,TRBV2,TGTGCCAGCTCCTACCAGACAGAAGTTGGGCAGCCCCAGCATTTT,CASSYQTEVGQPQHF
TRBJ2-3,TRBD1,.,TRBV7-9,TGTGCCACCTTAGGACAGGTGGATACGCAGTATTTT,CATLGQVDTQYF
TRBJ1-1,.,once,TRBV21-1,TGTGCCAGCAGCTGTCGGACGGGGGGAACTGAAGCTTTCTTT,CASSCRTGGTEAFF
TRBJ2-3,.,.,TRBV5-4,TGTGCCAGCAGCTTGATGGCGCTCAGCGGTACAGATACGCAGTATTTT,CASSLMALSGTDTQYF
TRBJ1-1,TRBD1,.,TRBV25-1,TGTGCCAGCAGTCGGGGACAGGGTAACACTGAAGCTTTCTTT,CASSRGQGNTEAFF
TRBJ2-5,TRBD1,.,TRBV5-4,TGTGCCAGCACCACGACAGGGGGAGGAGAGACCCAGTACTTC,CASTTTGGGETQYF
TRBJ1-1,.,.,TRBV7-5,TGTGCCAGAAGCTTGCGTATGAACACTGAAGCTTTCTTT,CARSLRMNTEAFF
TRBJ2-3,TRBD2,.,TRBV5-1,TGCGCCAGCAGCTTGGCGGCTAGCGGGAGGTATGGAGATACGCAGTATTTT,CASSLAASGRYGDTQYF
TRBJ1-3,TRBD1,.,TRBV19,TGTGCCAGTAAGGATCGGGGGACAGCTGGAAACACCATATATTTT,CASKDRGTAGNTIYF
TRBJ2-5,TRBD2,few,TRBV6-1,TGTGCCAGCAGTTTTAGCGGGACGAGACAAGAGACCCAGTACTTC,CASSFSGTRQETQYF
TRBJ2-1,TRBD2,.,TRBV30,TGTGCCTGGAGTACATGGGGAGGGTCAGAGCAGTTCTTC,CAWSTWGGSEQFF
TRBJ2-1,.,.,TRBV7-2,TGTGCCAGCAGCTTAGCGGCCTCCAGCTCCTACAATGAGCAGTTCTTC,CASSLAASSSYNEQFF
TRBJ2-1,.,.,TRBV5-6,TGTGCCAGCAGCTTGACAGGGTTGGATGAGCAGTTCTTC,CASSLTGLDEQFF
TRBJ2-5,TRBD2,once,TRBV9,TGTGCCAGCAGCGTAGAAACTAGCGGGCATCAAGAGACCCAGTACTTC,CASSVETSGHQETQYF
TRBJ2-7,.,.,TRBV2,TGTGCCACCCGCCCCCAGATCACCTACGAGCAGTACTTC,CATRPQITYEQYF
TRBJ2-3,.,.,TRBV30,TGTGCCTCCCTTCTGAGCACAGATACGCAGTATTTT,CASLLSTDTQYF
TRBJ1-1,.,.,TRBV5-8,TGTGCCAGTTTCCGGGTGACTGAAGCTTTCTTT,CASFRVTEAFF
TRBJ2-3,TRBD2,.,TRBV7-8,TGTGCCAGCAGCCCTCTAGTGGGAGGGCCCGTGGATACGCAGTATTTT,CASSPLVGGPVDTQYF
TRBJ2-1,.,.,TRBV27,TGTGCCAGCAGTCTCAGACTAGGAGGGGGCCGTGAGCAGTTCTTC,CASSLRLGGGREQFF
TRBJ1-1,TRBD1,.,TRBV5-1,TGCGCCAGCAGCCAGGGGGTGCGGAACACTGAAGCTTTCTTT,CASSQGVRNTEAFF
TRBJ1-1,.,.,TRBV7-3,TGTGCCAGCAGCCCCGACCCAGGGGCCGCTGAAGCTTTCTTT,CASSPDPGAAEAFF